This T cell receptor beta chain stems from a study of vaccination effects on CD4 cells after COVID-19. Clones were read by immunoSEQ multiplex PCR, and TCRdb kept only the in-frame ones, dropping some. The sample contains around 30,000 clones, around 66% of which appear only once. The CDR3 sequence is 13 residues long. With regard to this clone: Its antigen is as yet unknown.

Pools of viral peptides were used by the ViraFEST assay to expand antigen-specific CD4+ T cells ahead of sequencing. The authors isolated CD4+ T cells after around 11 days of culture. Documented for the person is a PCR-confirmed SARS-CoV-2 infection occurring between March and December 2020. Cultures had half their medium replaced with IL-2 medium on days 3 and 7. This clonotype was sampled from a human donor who had a prior SARS-CoV-2 infection. The V and J genes are TRBV21-1 and TRBJ2-7; TRBD2, as called in the table, went unchecked against the DNA. TRBV21-1 is termed a pseudogene. Material: CD4+ T cells from PBMCs cultured with SARS-CoV-2 spike peptides, obtained before COVID-19 vaccination. The CDR3 DNA sequence: TGTGCCAGCAGCAAAGATAGCGACGTGGAGCAGTACTTC. Translation: CASSKDSDVEQYF.